This record covers a single T cell receptor (beta chain). As yet, its antigen is unknown. TCRdb re-derived calls from the 5' RACE reads in MiXCR, one entry per CDR3 protein. This sample carries around 360,000 distinct CDR3 sequences, under 14% of them seen once, and the ten largest clones take 18%. The data belong to a study of T cells after yellow fever vaccination. At the level of the study: Each low-cell-number fraction was prepared by means of SMART-Seq v4 Ultra Low Input.

Study conclusions and caveats: Clones from primary vaccination mostly reappeared after the booster (around 97% CD4, approximately 86% CD8).

V gave up 3 bases and J gave up 2 bases, with 12 bases separating them. Germline V CDR1 and CDR2: SGDLS, YYNGEE. This CDR3 is 15 amino acids long. This sample comprised PBMCs, obtained on the day of the first yellow fever vaccination. The chain carries TRBV9 and TRBJ2-1; D possibly corresponds to TRBD2 (5 bases). The sequence was obtained from a man aged 18 to 29 who received the YFV17D yellow fever vaccine. CDR3 residues: CASSAPGFPYNEQFF. The CDR3, as DNA: TGTGCCAGCAGCGCCCCGGGGTTCCCCTACAATGAGCAGTTCTTC.